Included here is one T cell receptor (beta chain) sequence, with context. In the CD4+ fraction, cells were divided into CD45RA+ naive and CD45RA-negative memory subsets. The authors split each subset's genomic DNA evenly across several immunoSEQ plates. Using immunoSEQ multiplex PCR, the repertoire was profiled, and TCRdb retains in-frame clones only, with some absent. Of 950,000 to 1,300,000 clones listed, around 74% were seen once; the top ten hold about 1.4%. Germline V gene lookup returns CDR1 LNHNV and CDR2 YYDKDF (reference sequence). The CDR3 is 13 amino acids. Trimming removed 0 bases from V and 4 bases from J, with 7 bases in between. The source of the sample is a study of shared clonotypes between healthy human individuals.

Sequenced input: memory CD4+ T cells sorted from blood. As for subset: CD45RA-negative fraction. The gene calls are TRBV15 and TRBJ2-7; D uncertain. The TCR sequence derives from a man aged 18 to 35 in good health. Written as DNA, the CDR3 is TGTGCCACCAGCAGAGATCCGATGTACGAGCAGTACTTC. This gives the protein CATSRDPMYEQYF. The whole variable domain, filled in from reference TRBV15 and TRBJ2-7, reads DAMVIQNPRYQVTQFGKPVTLSCSQTLNHNVMYWYQQKSSQAPKLLFHYYDKDFNNEADTPDNFQSRRPNTSFCFLDIRSPGLGDTAMYLCATSRDPMYEQYFGPGTRLTVT.